This T cell receptor (beta chain) was identified in a study of identical twins (dated by TCRdb to about 2016). Background on the whole study: To test whether fetal clonotypes persist, this study deep-sequenced TCR alpha and beta repertoires from monozygotic twins, from unrelated adults of various ages, and from cord blood. Replicate twin experiments were performed at different times using different library preparation protocols to rule out contamination. General findings and caveats noted by the study authors: Compared with coincidental sharing between unrelated individuals, an excess of low generation-probability sequences was observed among out-of-frame TCR alpha sequences shared between twins. Zero-insertion analyses could be partly confounded by invariant T cells such as MAIT and iNKT, although diverse VJ usage argued against such confounding for most clonotypes. Fewer insertions were carried by abundant cord blood beta clonotypes; a weaker similar trend was observed in young adult naive repertoires, while no such trend was observed in memory repertoires. Because the same donors could not be followed over many years, conclusions were based on cross-sectional statistical analysis. Out-of-frame TCR alpha sharing in monozygotic twins was systematically underestimated by recombination models, whereas sharing between unrelated individuals was in agreement with the recombination models. In beta out-of-frame sequences, excess twin sharing was weaker, because having fewer shared sequences lowered the signal-to-noise ratio.

From the germline V gene (reference sequence), CDR1 is MNHEY and CDR2 is SMNVEV. The cysteine opens and the phenylalanine closes a CDR3 of 15 amino acids. This entry keeps only the CDR3 DNA: 45 bases, framed from base 1. Trimming at the junction amounts to 5 bases on V and 1 base on J, and the germline ends lie 14 bases apart. Turning to this clonotype: The antigen it recognizes is unknown. Base qualities are not provided; no much larger clone lies one nucleotide away.

The library was built by means of 5' RACE. This sample was sequenced with an Illumina HiSeq 2000. A universal primer binding site was added through template switching, and the final cDNA carried a unique molecular identifier so that TCR cDNA molecules could be counted accurately. Specific primers in the conserved constant-segment region were used to synthesize first-strand cDNA for the TCR alpha and beta chains. To control for contamination, each cDNA library was double barcoded with a SMART-Mk sample barcode plus Illumina barcodes. TruSeq adapter sequences, together with Illumina sample barcodes, were added in two successive PCR steps. Sequencing of the TCR alpha and beta cDNA libraries was done on the Illumina HiSeq platform using custom primers. The authors processed their data as follows. Unique molecular identifiers were extracted from raw reads with MiGEC, and CDR3 positions were determined with MiXCR. For each individual, recombination models were inferred using an EM algorithm with the repgenHMM and IGoR tools. The analysis of shared clonotypes was done with the tcR package in R, with sharing normalized by the product of cloneset sizes. To study raw recombination free of thymic and clonal selection effects, out-of-frame nonproductive sequences were analyzed. The raw public data were reprocessed by TCRdb itself: fastp quality trimming at Q25, MiXCR clonotype calling, in-frame beta chains only. Rows with a matching CDR3 protein are joined into one entry that keeps the most common DNA and genes. It is TCRdb's table, rather than the study itself, that gives the V and J calls and clone size. This sample gives approximately 240,000 distinct CDR3 sequences in total; over 12% of them show up just once. The ten largest account for 8.8% of the sample.

All donors were healthy Caucasians. Using Miltenyi CD45RO+ enrichment and human naive T-cell isolation kits, memory (CD45RO+) and naive T cells were isolated from PBMC. The V and J segments used are TRBV27 and TRBJ2-5; the D gene may be TRBD1 or TRBD2, since each aligns over 6 bases. The source of this sequence is a woman between 18 and 29 years old in good health. Sequences were obtained from memory (CD45RO+) T cells sorted from blood. What the cell subset or site label conveys for this sample: CD45RO+ enriched T cells. The CDR3 protein sequence reads: CASSTRGQTQETQYF. Read as DNA, the sequence is TGTGCCAGCAGTACTCGGGGGCAGACCCAAGAGACCCAGTACTTC.